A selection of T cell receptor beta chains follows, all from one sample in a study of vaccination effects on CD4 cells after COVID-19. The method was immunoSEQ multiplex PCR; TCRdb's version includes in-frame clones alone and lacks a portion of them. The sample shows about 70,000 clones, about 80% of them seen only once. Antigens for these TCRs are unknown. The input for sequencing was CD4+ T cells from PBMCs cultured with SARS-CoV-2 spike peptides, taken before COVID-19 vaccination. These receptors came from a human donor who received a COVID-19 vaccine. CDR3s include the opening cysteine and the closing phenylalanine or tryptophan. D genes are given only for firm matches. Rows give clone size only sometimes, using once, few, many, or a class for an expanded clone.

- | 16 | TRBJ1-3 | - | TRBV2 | CASTRSRTVSGNTIYF | TGTGCCAGCACCCGTTCCCGGACAGTCTCTGGAAACACCATATATTTT
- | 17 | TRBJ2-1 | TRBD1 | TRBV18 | CASSPGIGRGQYNEQFF | TGTGCCAGCTCACCAGGCATTGGCAGGGGGCAATACAATGAGCAGTTCTTC
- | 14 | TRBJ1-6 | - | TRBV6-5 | CASSPRGMNSPLHF | TGTGCCAGCAGTCCCCGGGGGATGAATTCACCCCTCCACTTT
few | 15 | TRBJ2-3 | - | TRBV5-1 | CASSLGSSSQDTQYF | TGCGCCAGCAGCTTGGGATCAAGTTCCCAAGATACGCAGTATTTT
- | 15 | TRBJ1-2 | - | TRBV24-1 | CATSDPADPNYGYTF | TGTGCCACCAGTGATCCGGCAGATCCTAACTATGGCTACACCTTC
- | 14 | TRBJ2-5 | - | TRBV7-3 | CASSSQGNGETQYF | TGTGCCAGCAGCTCACAGGGCAACGGGGAGACCCAGTACTTC
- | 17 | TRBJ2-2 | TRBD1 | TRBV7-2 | CASRFNTGAPDTGELFF | TGTGCCAGCAGGTTCAACACAGGGGCGCCCGACACCGGGGAGCTGTTTTTT
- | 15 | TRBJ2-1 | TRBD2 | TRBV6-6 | CASIQGGRIGNEQFF | TGTGCCAGCATCCAGGGAGGGAGGATTGGCAATGAGCAGTTCTTC
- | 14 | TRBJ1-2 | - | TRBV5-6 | CASSLYGFSYGYTF | TGTGCCAGCAGCTTGTATGGCTTCTCCTATGGCTACACCTTC
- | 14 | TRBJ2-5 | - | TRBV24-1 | CATSEAGSVETQYF | TGTGCCACCAGTGAGGCTGGGAGTGTAGAGACCCAGTACTTC
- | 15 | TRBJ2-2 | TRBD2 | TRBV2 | CASSGLAGSTGELFF | TGTGCCAGCAGCGGACTAGCGGGGAGCACCGGGGAGCTGTTTTTT
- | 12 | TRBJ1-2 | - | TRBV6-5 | CASRDEKYGYTF | TGTGCCAGCAGGGATGAGAAGTATGGCTACACCTTC
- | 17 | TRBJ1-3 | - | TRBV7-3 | CASSSTPTGSSGNTIYF | TGTGCCAGCAGCTCAACCCCGACGGGTTCCTCTGGAAACACCATATATTTT
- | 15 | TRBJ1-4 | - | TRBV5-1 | CASSLGPSTNEKLFF | TGCGCCAGCAGTCTAGGGCCCTCAACTAATGAAAAACTGTTTTTT
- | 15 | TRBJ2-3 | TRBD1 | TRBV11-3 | CASSLPGTGEDTQYF | TGTGCCAGCAGCTTGCCCGGGACAGGGGAAGATACGCAGTATTTT
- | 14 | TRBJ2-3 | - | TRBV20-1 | CSASRGIGTDTQYF | TGCAGTGCTAGTAGGGGGATTGGTACAGATACGCAGTATTTT
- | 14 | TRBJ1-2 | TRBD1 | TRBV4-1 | CASSHWTGDHGYTF | TGCGCCAGCAGCCATTGGACAGGAGACCATGGCTACACCTTC
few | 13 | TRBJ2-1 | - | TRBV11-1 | CASSLAPGNEQFF | TGTGCCAGCAGCTTAGCCCCAGGGAATGAGCAGTTCTTC
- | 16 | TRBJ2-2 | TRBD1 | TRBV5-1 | CASSFDETGAIGELFF | TGCGCCAGCAGCTTTGATGAGACAGGGGCAATCGGGGAGCTGTTTTTT
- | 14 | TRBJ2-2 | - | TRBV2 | CASSGTGNTGELFF | TGTGCCAGCAGTGGAACAGGGAACACCGGGGAGCTGTTTTTT
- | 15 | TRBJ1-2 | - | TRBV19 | CASSMVLRGGDGYTF | TGTGCCAGTAGTATGGTTCTCAGGGGTGGAGATGGCTACACCTTC
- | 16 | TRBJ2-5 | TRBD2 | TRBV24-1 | CATGTSGTASQETQYF | TGTGCCACCGGGACTAGCGGGACAGCCTCGCAAGAGACCCAGTACTTC
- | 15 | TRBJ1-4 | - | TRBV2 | CASKVGSATNEKLFF | TGTGCCAGCAAGGTCGGGTCTGCAACTAATGAAAAACTGTTTTTT
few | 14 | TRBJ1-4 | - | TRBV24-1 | CATSGWLNNEKLFF | TGTGCCACCAGTGGTTGGCTGAATAATGAAAAACTGTTTTTT
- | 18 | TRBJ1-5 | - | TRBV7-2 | CASSLDGAETDSNQPQHF | TGTGCCAGCAGCTTAGATGGGGCAGAGACCGATAGCAATCAGCCCCAGCATTTT
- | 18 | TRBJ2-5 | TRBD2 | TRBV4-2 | CASSHGLAGGNLQETQYF | TGTGCCAGCAGCCACGGACTAGCGGGGGGGAATCTCCAAGAGACCCAGTACTTC
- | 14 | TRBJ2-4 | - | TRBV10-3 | CATAGGKTKNIQYF | TGTGCCACCGCAGGGGGGAAGACCAAAAACATTCAGTACTTC
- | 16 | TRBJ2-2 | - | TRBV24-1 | CATSDLMGGQNGELFF | TGTGCCACCAGTGATTTGATGGGGGGCCAGAACGGGGAGCTGTTTTTT
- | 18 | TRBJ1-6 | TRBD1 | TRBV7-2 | CASSLARVQGAFNSPLHF | TGTGCCAGCAGCTTAGCGAGGGTCCAGGGGGCGTTTAATTCACCCCTCCACTTT
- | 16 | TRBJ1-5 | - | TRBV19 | CASSDRERGSNQPQHF | TGTGCCAGTAGTGATCGGGAGAGGGGAAGCAATCAGCCCCAGCATTTT
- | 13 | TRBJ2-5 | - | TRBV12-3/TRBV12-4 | CASSWQPGETQYF | TGTGCCAGCAGTTGGCAGCCGGGGGAGACCCAGTACTTC
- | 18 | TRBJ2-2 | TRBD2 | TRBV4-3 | CASSQKRAGGRDTGELFF | TGCGCCAGCAGCCAGAAGAGAGCGGGGGGCCGGGACACCGGGGAGCTGTTTTTT
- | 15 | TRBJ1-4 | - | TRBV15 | CATSRQALASEKLFF | TGTGCCACCAGCAGACAGGCACTAGCATCCGAAAAACTGTTTTTT
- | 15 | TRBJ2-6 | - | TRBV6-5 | CASTSVEVGANVLTF | TGTGCCAGCACTTCTGTAGAAGTTGGGGCCAACGTCCTGACTTTC
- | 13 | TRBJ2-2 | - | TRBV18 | CASSPDITGELFF | TGTGCCAGCTCACCAGACATCACCGGGGAGCTGTTTTTT
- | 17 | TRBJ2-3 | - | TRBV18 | CASSEYQLASAGDTQYF | TGTGCCAGCTCAGAGTATCAACTAGCTTCAGCTGGAGATACGCAGTATTTT
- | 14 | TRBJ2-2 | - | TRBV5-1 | CASSGTSNTGELFF | TGCGCCAGCAGCGGCACCTCGAACACCGGGGAGCTGTTTTTT
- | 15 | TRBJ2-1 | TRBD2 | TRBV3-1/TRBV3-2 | CASSQGGGPYNEQFF | TGTGCCAGCAGCCAAGGCGGGGGGCCATACAATGAGCAGTTCTTC
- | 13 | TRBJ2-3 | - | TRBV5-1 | CASKRSGTDTQYF | TGCGCCAGCAAGAGGTCAGGCACAGATACGCAGTATTTT
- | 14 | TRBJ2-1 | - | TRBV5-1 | CASSLGGAYDEQFF | TGCGCCAGCAGCTTGGGCGGTGCGTACGATGAGCAGTTCTTC
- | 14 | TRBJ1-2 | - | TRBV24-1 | CATSDLRGGGGYTF | TGTGCCACCAGTGATTTGCGGGGAGGTGGTGGCTACACCTTC
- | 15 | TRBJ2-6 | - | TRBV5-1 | CASGSRSSGANVLTF | TGCGCCAGCGGTTCGAGGAGCTCTGGGGCCAACGTCCTGACTTTC
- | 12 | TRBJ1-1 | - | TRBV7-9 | CASSSHGDEAFF | TGTGCCAGCAGCTCACACGGCGATGAAGCTTTCTTT
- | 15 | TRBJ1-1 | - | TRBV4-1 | CASSQDRGANTEAFF | TGCGCCAGCAGCCAAGACCGGGGGGCAAATACTGAAGCTTTCTTT
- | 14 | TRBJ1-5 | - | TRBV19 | CASSIVQNNQPQHF | TGTGCCAGTAGTATAGTACAGAACAATCAGCCCCAGCATTTT
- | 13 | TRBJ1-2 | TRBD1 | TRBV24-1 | CATSDPDRGGYTF | TGTGCCACCAGTGATCCTGACAGGGGTGGCTACACCTTC
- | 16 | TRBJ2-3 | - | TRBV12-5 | CASGLTPERITDTQYF | TGTGCTAGTGGTTTGACACCGGAGAGAATCACAGATACGCAGTATTTT